This is a list of T cell receptor beta chains from one sample in a study of CD8 T cells in acute hepatitis C reinfection. Sequencing used immunoSEQ multiplex PCR; TCRdb keeps in-frame clones, though not all of them. The sample has 38,000 or so clones, around nine tenths seen once. Source material: naive CD8+ T cells from PBMCs. Receptors were obtained from a man aged 30 to 39 with chronic hepatitis C. The CDR3 runs from the conserved cysteine through the conserved F or W. The order of the fields is V gene, clone size, D gene, J gene, CDR3 protein, CDR3 DNA. A D gene is named only where the DNA matches it firmly. A clone size is listed for some rows: how often the clone was seen (once, few, many), or a class if it is expanded.

TRBV19,-,-,TRBJ1-1,CASSKGYTEAFF,TGTGCCAGTAGTAAGGGTTACACTGAAGCTTTCTTT
TRBV19,-,-,TRBJ2-3,CASSYPGLLSTDTQYF,TGTGCCAGTAGTTATCCGGGACTCCTCAGCACAGATACGCAGTATTTT
TRBV7-3,-,-,TRBJ2-1,CASSVLGGDKGNEQFF,TGTGCCAGCAGCGTCTTAGGGGGAGATAAGGGCAATGAGCAGTTCTTC
TRBV4-1,-,-,TRBJ2-7,CASSQGPEGSYEQYF,TGCGCCAGCAGCCAAGGGCCGGAGGGTTCCTACGAGCAGTACTTC
TRBV16,-,-,TRBJ2-1,CASSHATDNEQFF,TGTGCCAGCAGCCACGCGACAGACAATGAGCAGTTCTTC
TRBV6-5,-,-,TRBJ2-7,CASSYPDRSGTYEQYF,TGTGCCAGCAGTTACCCGGACAGATCGGGGACCTACGAGCAGTACTTC
TRBV6-1,-,TRBD1,TRBJ2-7,CASSEGQGWEQYF,TGTGCCAGCAGTGAAGGACAGGGTTGGGAGCAGTACTTC
TRBV27,-,TRBD1,TRBJ1-6,CASSSLGQGDSPLHF,TGTGCCAGCAGTTCCTTGGGACAGGGAGATTCACCCCTCCACTTT
TRBV5-1,-,TRBD1,TRBJ2-7,CASSYGTGSYEQYF,TGCGCCAGCAGCTATGGGACAGGTTCCTACGAGCAGTACTTC
TRBV10-3,-,TRBD1,TRBJ2-7,CAISEDRGIGEQYF,TGTGCCATCAGTGAGGACAGGGGGATCGGCGAGCAGTACTTC
TRBV7-3,-,TRBD2,TRBJ2-1,CASSWTSGSSEQFF,TGTGCCAGCAGCTGGACTAGCGGGAGTTCGGAGCAGTTCTTC
TRBV5-6,-,-,TRBJ2-1,CASSLGAYIDNEQFF,TGTGCCAGCAGCTTGGGTGCTTATATAGACAATGAGCAGTTCTTC
TRBV7-3,-,TRBD2,TRBJ2-2,CASSLLAGETGELFF,TGTGCCAGCAGCCTACTAGCGGGGGAGACCGGGGAGCTGTTTTTT
TRBV7-9,-,-,TRBJ2-5,CASSPAPETQYF,TGTGCCAGCAGCCCCGCCCCAGAGACCCAGTACTTC
TRBV9,once,TRBD2,TRBJ2-1,CASSVEAGVHEQFF,TGTGCCAGCAGCGTAGAGGCGGGAGTTCATGAGCAGTTCTTC
TRBV27,-,TRBD1,TRBJ1-6,CASSLFSTGGGSPLHF,TGTGCCAGCAGTTTATTCTCCACAGGGGGAGGTTCACCCCTCCACTTT
TRBV27,-,TRBD2,TRBJ2-3,CASRPGLAGRTDTQYF,TGTGCCAGCAGGCCGGGACTAGCGGGACGCACAGATACGCAGTATTTT
TRBV11-2,-,-,TRBJ2-1,CASRSISGSYNEQFF,TGTGCCAGCAGGTCTATTAGCGGCTCCTACAATGAGCAGTTCTTC
TRBV9,-,-,TRBJ2-3,CASSVWGTVTDTQYF,TGTGCCAGCAGCGTATGGGGAACAGTAACAGATACGCAGTATTTT
TRBV5-6,-,-,TRBJ1-1,CASSTWTSEAFF,TGTGCCAGCAGCACTTGGACATCTGAAGCTTTCTTT
TRBV11-2,-,TRBD2,TRBJ2-1,CASSLVGLAGGLGNEQFF,TGTGCCAGCAGCTTAGTTGGGCTAGCGGGAGGTTTGGGGAATGAGCAGTTCTTC
TRBV27,-,-,TRBJ1-1,CASSLWAALDTEAFF,TGTGCCAGCAGTTTATGGGCAGCCTTAGACACTGAAGCTTTCTTT
TRBV27,-,-,TRBJ1-2,CASKEGLGLGRGGYTF,TGTGCCAGCAAAGAGGGCTTGGGGCTTGGGCGGGGAGGCTACACCTTC
TRBV9,once,-,TRBJ1-2,CASSGNGYTF,TGTGCCAGCAGTGGTAATGGCTACACCTTC
TRBV27,-,-,TRBJ1-1,CASSVQGWGTEAFF,TGTGCCAGCAGTGTACAGGGATGGGGGACTGAAGCTTTCTTT
TRBV7-9,-,TRBD2,TRBJ2-7,CASSLSSGTSGYEQYF,TGTGCCAGCAGCCTGAGTTCCGGGACTAGCGGCTACGAGCAGTACTTC
TRBV7-6,-,-,TRBJ2-1,CASSSDRFISNEQFF,TGTGCCAGCAGCTCGGACCGGTTTATATCCAATGAGCAGTTCTTC
TRBV9,-,-,TRBJ2-7,CASSVATGDIYEQYF,TGTGCCAGCAGCGTAGCAACGGGAGACATCTACGAGCAGTACTTC
TRBV7-9,-,-,TRBJ2-7,CASSLEWDYEQYF,TGTGCCAGCAGCTTAGAGTGGGACTACGAGCAGTACTTC
TRBV7-9,-,-,TRBJ1-5,CASSLQGIFQPQHF,TGTGCCAGCAGCCTCCAGGGGATTTTTCAGCCCCAGCATTTT
TRBV2,-,TRBD1,TRBJ1-3,CASSEGTGGGFRSGNTIYF,TGTGCCAGCAGCGAAGGGACAGGGGGCGGTTTTAGGTCTGGAAACACCATATATTTT
TRBV14,-,-,TRBJ2-4,CASSQDSGIGQNIQYF,TGTGCCAGCAGCCAAGATTCCGGTATTGGTCAGAACATTCAGTACTTC
TRBV19,-,-,TRBJ1-2,CASSTGPLTSNYGYTF,TGTGCCAGTAGTACAGGGCCCTTAACTTCTAACTATGGCTACACCTTC
TRBV7-9,-,-,TRBJ1-5,CASSPSTYNQPQHF,TGTGCCAGCAGCCCCTCGACATACAATCAGCCCCAGCATTTT
TRBV27,-,-,TRBJ2-7,CASSLSTSSYEQYF,TGTGCCAGCAGTTTATCCACCTCCTCCTACGAGCAGTACTTC
TRBV2,once,-,TRBJ1-2,CASSSPQGGQGYTF,TGTGCCAGCAGTTCACCACAGGGAGGCCAGGGCTACACCTTC
TRBV7-9,-,-,TRBJ2-6,CASSLEAGANVLTF,TGTGCCAGCAGCTTAGAGGCTGGGGCCAACGTCCTGACTTTC
TRBV4-2,-,TRBD2,TRBJ2-1,CASSQGGGLAGGGEQFF,TGTGCCAGCAGCCAGGGCGGTGGGCTAGCGGGGGGGGGTGAGCAGTTCTTC
TRBV7-8,-,-,TRBJ2-7,CASSLILGVNEQYF,TGTGCCAGCAGTCTCATATTGGGGGTCAACGAGCAGTACTTC
TRBV7-9,-,-,TRBJ2-5,CASSFDPYVPQYF,TGTGCCAGCAGCTTTGATCCCTATGTTCCCCAGTACTTC
TRBV2,-,-,TRBJ2-7,CASSGVSYEQYF,TGTGCCAGCAGTGGGGTGTCCTACGAGCAGTACTTC
TRBV6-5,-,-,TRBJ1-3,CASSYSRGLSGNTIYF,TGTGCCAGCAGTTACTCGAGAGGGTTGTCTGGAAACACCATATATTTT
TRBV6-6,-,-,TRBJ1-6,CASSYSGVGSPLHF,TGTGCCAGCAGTTACTCGGGGGTCGGGTCACCCCTCCACTTT
TRBV5-5,-,-,TRBJ1-5,CASSSGGPSSNQPQHF,TGTGCCAGCAGCTCTGGGGGTCCGTCGAGCAATCAGCCCCAGCATTTT
TRBV27,-,-,TRBJ2-7,CASSVGGGAYEQYF,TGTGCCAGCAGCGTGGGAGGGGGGGCCTACGAGCAGTACTTC
TRBV6-1,-,-,TRBJ2-1,CASSGLENEQFF,TGTGCCAGCAGTGGGCTAGAGAATGAGCAGTTCTTC
TRBV7-5,once,-,TRBJ1-3,CARSLVPQGGSGNTIYF,TGTGCCAGAAGCTTAGTCCCCCAGGGGGGATCTGGAAACACCATATATTTT
TRBV4-1,-,-,TRBJ2-1,CASSQFRARVAEYNEQFF,TGCGCCAGCAGCCAATTTCGCGCGAGGGTAGCGGAATACAATGAGCAGTTCTTC
TRBV19,few,-,TRBJ1-1,CASSAQQGMNTEAFF,TGTGCCAGTAGTGCACAACAGGGTATGAACACTGAAGCTTTCTTT
TRBV25-1,-,-,TRBJ1-5,CASSVTDQPQHF,TGTGCCAGCAGTGTGACTGATCAGCCCCAGCATTTT
TRBV5-5,-,-,TRBJ2-7,CASSSSGKSSYEQYF,TGTGCCAGCAGCTCCAGCGGTAAGAGCTCCTACGAGCAGTACTTC
TRBV6-6,-,TRBD1,TRBJ2-3,CASSSGQGSADTQYF,TGTGCCAGCAGTTCTGGACAGGGCAGCGCAGATACGCAGTATTTT
TRBV7-8,few,-,TRBJ1-2,CASSSEDYGYTF,TGTGCCAGCAGCTCGGAAGACTATGGCTACACCTTC
TRBV6-5,-,TRBD2,TRBJ2-1,CASQPGRDFYNEQFF,TGTGCCAGCCAACCAGGGAGGGATTTTTACAATGAGCAGTTCTTC
TRBV27,-,-,TRBJ1-1,CASSQGARTEAFF,TGTGCCAGCAGCCAGGGTGCCCGCACTGAAGCTTTCTTT
TRBV11-2,-,-,TRBJ2-3,CASSAAGGTTDTQYF,TGTGCCAGCAGCGCAGCCGGGGGCACGACAGATACGCAGTATTTT
TRBV29-1,-,-,TRBJ2-2,CSVIWKFRENTGELFF,TGCAGCGTAATATGGAAGTTTCGGGAGAACACCGGGGAGCTGTTTTTT
TRBV27,few,-,TRBJ1-1,CASSFVLNTEAFF,TGTGCCAGCAGTTTCGTTCTGAACACTGAAGCTTTCTTT
TRBV19,-,TRBD2,TRBJ2-2,CASSPSGANTGELFF,TGTGCCAGTAGTCCTAGCGGGGCGAACACCGGGGAGCTGTTTTTT
TRBV7-8,once,-,TRBJ2-2,CASSLDEANTGELFF,TGTGCCAGCAGCTTAGACGAGGCGAACACCGGGGAGCTGTTTTTT